This is a list of T cell receptor beta chains from one sample in a study of glioma-infiltrating T cells. TCRdb recomputed calls from the multiplex PCR reads with MiXCR, one row per CDR3 protein. The data hold around 170,000 distinct CDR3 sequences, with roughly two fifths observed a single time. The sample consisted of glioma tissue, nonneoplastic brain tissue, or PBMCs (not recorded which). The receptors derive from a human donor with low-grade glioma or glioblastoma, undergoing nonglioma brain surgery, or in good health (not recorded which). Both conserved end residues are part of each CDR3. A D gene is named only where the DNA matches it firmly. The size field is filled for only some rows; it gives once, few, many or a size class.

d_gene: TRBD1
len: 17
v_gene: TRBV24-1
abundance: many
j_gene: TRBJ1-5
CDR3nt: TGTGCCACCAGTGATTCGGGACAGGAACTATTAAATCAGCCCCAGCATTTT
CDR3aa: CATSDSGQELLNQPQHF

d_gene: TRBD2
len: 14
v_gene: TRBV10-3
abundance: many
j_gene: TRBJ2-1
CDR3nt: TGTGCCATCAGTGGACTAGCGGGAACGAATGAGCAGTTCTTC
CDR3aa: CAISGLAGTNEQFF

d_gene: .
len: 16
v_gene: TRBV28
abundance: .
j_gene: TRBJ2-5
CDR3nt: TGTGCCAGCAGTTCCCGTGAAGGGAGTTTAAGTGAGACCCAGTACTTC
CDR3aa: CASSSREGSLSETQYF

d_gene: .
len: 14
v_gene: TRBV29-1
abundance: .
j_gene: TRBJ2-3
CDR3nt: TGCAGCGTTGGCGGGCACGCTAGCACAGATACGCAGTATTTT
CDR3aa: CSVGGHASTDTQYF

d_gene: TRBD2
len: 17
v_gene: TRBV3-1
abundance: .
j_gene: TRBJ2-2
CDR3nt: TGTGCCAGCAGTCAACTAGCGGGCCTTACGAACACCGGGGAGCTGTTTTTT
CDR3aa: CASSQLAGLTNTGELFF

d_gene: TRBD1
len: 14
v_gene: TRBV28
abundance: many
j_gene: TRBJ1-1
CDR3nt: TGTGCCAGCAGTGAACAGGGGGCGAACACTGAAGCTTTCTTT
CDR3aa: CASSEQGANTEAFF

d_gene: .
len: 15
v_gene: TRBV19
abundance: few
j_gene: TRBJ1-3
CDR3nt: TGTGCCAGTAGTATTATCGATAGCTCTGGAAACACCATATATTTT
CDR3aa: CASSIIDSSGNTIYF

d_gene: .
len: 14
v_gene: TRBV29-1
abundance: .
j_gene: TRBJ2-1
CDR3nt: TGCAGCACCACCCTAGCTTCACCTGGGGGTGAGCAGTTCTTC
CDR3aa: CSTTLASPGGEQFF

d_gene: .
len: 14
v_gene: TRBV2
abundance: .
j_gene: TRBJ1-5
CDR3nt: TGTGCCAGCAGCGTTTGGGGAGAAAATCAGCCCCAGCATTTT
CDR3aa: CASSVWGENQPQHF

d_gene: .
len: 13
v_gene: TRBV11-1
abundance: .
j_gene: TRBJ2-1
CDR3nt: TGTGCCAGCAGCTTAGGAGCCAGCGTTAGACTGTTCTTC
CDR3aa: CASSLGASVRLFF

d_gene: .
len: 12
v_gene: TRBV29-1
abundance: few
j_gene: TRBJ1-2
CDR3nt: TGCAGCGTTGACCCCGATCTCGACGGCTACACCTTC
CDR3aa: CSVDPDLDGYTF

d_gene: TRBD2
len: 13
v_gene: TRBV20-1
abundance: .
j_gene: TRBJ2-1
CDR3nt: TGCAGTGCTAGTTCTGGGGGGGTCTATGAGCAGTTCTTC
CDR3aa: CSASSGGVYEQFF

d_gene: TRBD2
len: 20
v_gene: TRBV3-1
abundance: .
j_gene: TRBJ2-1
CDR3nt: TGTGCCAGCAGCCAAGATTCCCGAATAGCGGGTGGGAGGGGTTACAATGAGCAGTTCTTC
CDR3aa: CASSQDSRIAGGRGYNEQFF

d_gene: TRBD2
len: 16
v_gene: TRBV20-1
abundance: .
j_gene: TRBJ2-1
CDR3nt: TGCAGTGTTCCGCCACAGGTGGCGGGAGGGTACAATGAGCAGTTCTTC
CDR3aa: CSVPPQVAGGYNEQFF

d_gene: .
len: 15
v_gene: TRBV12-3/TRBV12-4
abundance: few
j_gene: TRBJ2-5
CDR3nt: TGTGCCAGCAGTTTAGGGGGAGGACTCGAAGAGACCCAGTACTTC
CDR3aa: CASSLGGGLEETQYF

d_gene: TRBD2
len: 15
v_gene: TRBV28
abundance: few
j_gene: TRBJ2-5
CDR3nt: TGTGCCAGCAGCCGGACTAGCGGGGGTCAAGAGACCCAGTACTTC
CDR3aa: CASSRTSGGQETQYF

d_gene: TRBD1
len: 13
v_gene: TRBV2
abundance: few
j_gene: TRBJ2-7
CDR3nt: TGTGCCAGCGACAGGGGAGCCTCCTACGAGCAGTACTTC
CDR3aa: CASDRGASYEQYF

d_gene: TRBD1
len: 11
v_gene: TRBV29-1
abundance: .
j_gene: TRBJ1-1
CDR3nt: TGCAGCGTGGGACAGGGTGGCGAAGCTTTCTTT
CDR3aa: CSVGQGGEAFF

d_gene: .
len: 11
v_gene: TRBV10-2
abundance: few
j_gene: TRBJ1-1
CDR3nt: TGCGCCAGCAGTGCCGGCAGTCAAGCTTTCTTT
CDR3aa: CASSAGSQAFF

d_gene: .
len: 11
v_gene: TRBV20-1
abundance: many
j_gene: TRBJ2-7
CDR3nt: TGCAGTGCTAGAGCGGATTACGAGCAGTACTTC
CDR3aa: CSARADYEQYF

d_gene: .
len: 16
v_gene: TRBV20-1
abundance: many
j_gene: TRBJ2-3
CDR3nt: TGCAGTGCTAGGAGGGGTGGGCGGGGAGGCACAGATACGCAGTATTTT
CDR3aa: CSARRGGRGGTDTQYF

d_gene: TRBD2
len: 14
v_gene: TRBV19
abundance: .
j_gene: TRBJ2-5
CDR3nt: TGTGCCAGCGGACTAGCGGGAGGAAGCGAGACCCAGTACTTC
CDR3aa: CASGLAGGSETQYF

d_gene: .
len: 14
v_gene: TRBV2
abundance: .
j_gene: TRBJ2-7
CDR3nt: TGTGCCAGCATCCGAGCGTGGGCCTCCTACGAGCAGTACTTC
CDR3aa: CASIRAWASYEQYF

d_gene: TRBD2
len: 15
v_gene: TRBV3-1
abundance: .
j_gene: TRBJ2-3
CDR3nt: TGTGCCAGCCGTAGCCAGAGTAGCGGGGAAGATAAGAAGTATTTT
CDR3aa: CASRSQSSGEDKKYF

d_gene: .
len: 13
v_gene: TRBV2
abundance: .
j_gene: TRBJ1-2
CDR3nt: TGTGCCAGCATCGAGACAAGGGGGATTGGCTACACCTTC
CDR3aa: CASIETRGIGYTF

d_gene: .
len: 15
v_gene: TRBV4-1
abundance: many
j_gene: TRBJ1-3
CDR3nt: TGCGCCAGCAGCCAAGTTGGAACTGGAGGAAACACCATATATTTT
CDR3aa: CASSQVGTGGNTIYF

d_gene: .
len: 14
v_gene: TRBV29-1
abundance: few
j_gene: TRBJ2-7
CDR3nt: TGCAGCGCAGCTTTGCCAGCGGACTGGTACGAGCAGTACTTC
CDR3aa: CSAALPADWYEQYF

d_gene: .
len: 13
v_gene: TRBV6-1
abundance: .
j_gene: TRBJ2-5
CDR3nt: TGTGCCAGCAGTGATCTACAGGGAGGGGCCCAGTACTTC
CDR3aa: CASSDLQGGAQYF

d_gene: .
len: 13
v_gene: TRBV3-1
abundance: .
j_gene: TRBJ2-7
CDR3nt: TGTGCCAGCACTAACGGTTATTCAGACGAGCAGTACTTC
CDR3aa: CASTNGYSDEQYF

d_gene: TRBD1
len: 15
v_gene: TRBV28
abundance: many
j_gene: TRBJ2-3
CDR3nt: TGTGCCAGCAGTTCCCCCGGGACAGGGTCAGATACGCAGTATTTT
CDR3aa: CASSSPGTGSDTQYF

d_gene: .
len: 12
v_gene: TRBV30
abundance: few
j_gene: TRBJ1-1
CDR3nt: TGTGCCTGGAAGCGGGGGCCCACTGAAGCTTTCTTT
CDR3aa: CAWKRGPTEAFF

d_gene: TRBD2
len: 15
v_gene: TRBV20-1
abundance: .
j_gene: TRBJ2-3
CDR3nt: TGCAGTGCTAACCCCTTGCGGGAGAGGGCGCATACGCAGTATTTT
CDR3aa: CSANPLRERAHTQYF

d_gene: .
len: 15
v_gene: TRBV6-2/TRBV6-3
abundance: .
j_gene: TRBJ2-1
CDR3nt: TGTGCCAGCAGTTACATTGGGAGCTCCTTCAATGAGCAGTTCTTC
CDR3aa: CASSYIGSSFNEQFF

d_gene: TRBD1
len: 13
v_gene: TRBV27
abundance: many
j_gene: TRBJ1-2
CDR3nt: TGTGCCAGCAGTTTTGGGACAGGGAATGGCTACACCTTC
CDR3aa: CASSFGTGNGYTF

d_gene: TRBD2
len: 18
v_gene: TRBV27
abundance: many
j_gene: TRBJ2-3
CDR3nt: TGTGCCAGCAGTTTTCTAGCGGGATCCACTCAAGGCACAGATACGCAGTATTTT
CDR3aa: CASSFLAGSTQGTDTQYF

d_gene: .
len: 16
v_gene: TRBV19
abundance: few
j_gene: TRBJ2-1
CDR3nt: TGTGCCAGTAGTATGGTCCGGACGAGCTCCTACAATGAGCAGTTCTTC
CDR3aa: CASSMVRTSSYNEQFF

d_gene: .
len: 17
v_gene: TRBV27
abundance: many
j_gene: TRBJ2-1
CDR3nt: TGTGCCAGCAGTCCCCGCGGACTCGAGCGGGTGTACAATGAGCAGTTCTTC
CDR3aa: CASSPRGLERVYNEQFF

d_gene: TRBD1
len: 15
v_gene: TRBV27
abundance: many
j_gene: TRBJ2-7
CDR3nt: TGTGCCAGCAGTCCCACGGGACAGGGGCAATACGAGCAGTACTTC
CDR3aa: CASSPTGQGQYEQYF

d_gene: TRBD2
len: 14
v_gene: TRBV12-3/TRBV12-4
abundance: many
j_gene: TRBJ2-3
CDR3nt: TGTGCCAGCAGTCCTAGCGGGAGTGCAGATACGCAGTATTTT
CDR3aa: CASSPSGSADTQYF

d_gene: .
len: 15
v_gene: TRBV20-1
abundance: many
j_gene: TRBJ2-7
CDR3nt: TGCAGTGCTACCGCTCCCAGGCGTCCCACCTACGAGCAGTACTTC
CDR3aa: CSATAPRRPTYEQYF

d_gene: TRBD2
len: 17
v_gene: TRBV20-1
abundance: many
j_gene: TRBJ2-3
CDR3nt: TGCAGTGCTACCCCGGGCGGAGCGGGAGAAACCACAGATACGCAGTATTTT
CDR3aa: CSATPGGAGETTDTQYF

d_gene: TRBD2
len: 16
v_gene: TRBV20-1
abundance: many
j_gene: TRBJ2-7
CDR3nt: TGCAGTGCTAGAGATGGCGGGAGTAGCGGTCGGTACGAGCAGTACTTC
CDR3aa: CSARDGGSSGRYEQYF

d_gene: TRBD2
len: 17
v_gene: TRBV4-1
abundance: .
j_gene: TRBJ2-5
CDR3nt: TGCGCCAGCAGCCAAGAAGGAACTAGCGGGAGATTCGAGACCCAGTACTTC
CDR3aa: CASSQEGTSGRFETQYF

d_gene: .
len: 15
v_gene: TRBV28
abundance: .
j_gene: TRBJ1-5
CDR3nt: TGTGCCAGCACCGCTTCGGTGTTAGTCAATCAGCCCCAGCATTTT
CDR3aa: CASTASVLVNQPQHF

d_gene: .
len: 14
v_gene: TRBV28
abundance: many
j_gene: TRBJ1-1
CDR3nt: TGTGCCAGCAGTTTAACACAGGGAAACACTGAAGCTTTCTTT
CDR3aa: CASSLTQGNTEAFF

d_gene: .
len: 13
v_gene: TRBV2
abundance: many
j_gene: TRBJ1-5
CDR3nt: TGTGCCAGCAGTTCCTTTGGGGGTCAGCCCCAGCATTTT
CDR3aa: CASSSFGGQPQHF

d_gene: TRBD2
len: 14
v_gene: TRBV28
abundance: many
j_gene: TRBJ2-7
CDR3nt: TGTGCCAGCAAACCAGCGGGGAACTCCTACGAGCAGTACTTC
CDR3aa: CASKPAGNSYEQYF

d_gene: TRBD1
len: 13
v_gene: TRBV15
abundance: many
j_gene: TRBJ2-5
CDR3nt: TGTGCCACCAGCGACAGGGTACAAGAGACCCAGTACTTC
CDR3aa: CATSDRVQETQYF

d_gene: TRBD2
len: 15
v_gene: TRBV28
abundance: many
j_gene: TRBJ2-1
CDR3nt: TGTGCCAGCAGTTTGACTAGCGGGAGGATTGATGAGCAGTTCTTC
CDR3aa: CASSLTSGRIDEQFF

d_gene: TRBD2
len: 15
v_gene: TRBV20-1
abundance: .
j_gene: TRBJ2-7
CDR3nt: TGCAGTGATACTTCACTAGCGGACTTGACCTACGAGCAGTACTTC
CDR3aa: CSDTSLADLTYEQYF

d_gene: TRBD2
len: 17
v_gene: TRBV28
abundance: few
j_gene: TRBJ2-5
CDR3nt: TGTGCCACCCGAGACAGAGGGTTAGCGGGAGTTAAAGAGACCCAGTACTTC
CDR3aa: CATRDRGLAGVKETQYF

d_gene: .
len: 12
v_gene: TRBV20-1
abundance: many
j_gene: TRBJ2-7
CDR3nt: TGCAGTGCTCACTCGGCCCTCGGCGAGCAGTACTTC
CDR3aa: CSAHSALGEQYF